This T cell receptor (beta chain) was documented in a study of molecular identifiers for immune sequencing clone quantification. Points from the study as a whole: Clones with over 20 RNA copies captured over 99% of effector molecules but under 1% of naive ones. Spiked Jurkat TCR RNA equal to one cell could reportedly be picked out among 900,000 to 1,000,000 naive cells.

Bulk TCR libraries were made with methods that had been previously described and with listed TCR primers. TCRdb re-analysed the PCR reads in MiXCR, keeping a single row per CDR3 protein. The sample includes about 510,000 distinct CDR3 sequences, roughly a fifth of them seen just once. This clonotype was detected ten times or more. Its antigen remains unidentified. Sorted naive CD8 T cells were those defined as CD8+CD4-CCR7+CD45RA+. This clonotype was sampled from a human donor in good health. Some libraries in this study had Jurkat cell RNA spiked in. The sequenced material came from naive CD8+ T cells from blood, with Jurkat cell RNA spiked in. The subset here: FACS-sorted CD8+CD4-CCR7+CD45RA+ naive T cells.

CDR3 region: CASRSGGATEAFF. DNA for the CDR3: TGTGCCAGCAGATCCGGGGGGGCTACTGAAGCTTTCTTT. V and J are TRBV6-5 and TRBJ1-1; TRBD1 might be the D (6 bases). The CDR3 loop spans 13 amino acids. From germline, CDR1 is MNHEY and CDR2 SVGAGI. V gave up 6 bases and J gave up 5 bases, with 13 bases separating them.